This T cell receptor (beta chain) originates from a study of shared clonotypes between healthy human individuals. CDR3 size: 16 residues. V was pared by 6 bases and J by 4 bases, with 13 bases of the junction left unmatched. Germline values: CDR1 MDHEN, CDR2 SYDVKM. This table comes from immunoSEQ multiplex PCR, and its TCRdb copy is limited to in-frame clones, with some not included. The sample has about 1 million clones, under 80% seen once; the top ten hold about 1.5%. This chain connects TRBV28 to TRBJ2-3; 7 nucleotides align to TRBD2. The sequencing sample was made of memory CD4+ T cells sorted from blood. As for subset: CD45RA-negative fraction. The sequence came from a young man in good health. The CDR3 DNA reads TGTGCCAGCAGCCCCGGGGAGGGAGGGCCGTCAGATACGCAGTATTTT. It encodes CASSPGEGGPSDTQYF.